The entry that follows covers one T cell receptor (beta chain) sequence. The authors ran a second PCR of 7 to 11 cycles using a sample-barcoded 5' primer and a J-beta primer mix. TCRdb reprocessed the 5' RACE reads with MiXCR, giving one entry per CDR3 protein. The table lists more than 1,000,000 distinct CDR3 sequences, approximately 25% of them singletons. Trimming removed 7 bases at V and 3 bases at J, with 13 bases between. The CDR3 extends over 12 amino acids. Looked up from germline, CDR1 is SQVTM and CDR2 is ANQGSEA. This record belongs to a study of blood T cells in healthy people across ages. This sample was also put to use in a study of T cells of mothers and their children. That work adds: Material was donated by three healthy Caucasian mothers and their six children. The yield was over 8 million TCR beta CDR3 reads from each mother and a few million from each child.

The chain joins TRBV29-1 to TRBJ2-7; D tentatively fits TRBD1 or TRBD2 (5 bases each). The receptor was derived from a girl aged 2-9 years in good health. Sequenced: blood. The CDR3 sequence: CSGGTGYYEQYF. DNA of the CDR3: TGCAGCGGGGGGACCGGATACTACGAGCAGTACTTC.